This is a list of T cell receptor beta chains from one sample in a study of OX40 agonist ivuxolimab in advanced cancers. The method was immunoSEQ multiplex PCR; TCRdb's version includes in-frame clones alone and lacks a portion of them. The sample yields some 95,000 clones, about 90% seen once. This specimen was CD4+ or CD8+ T cells sorted from blood, taken in a trial of the OX40 agonist ivuxolimab. The receptors stem from an adult with an advanced solid tumor such as melanoma, head and neck, liver or kidney cancer. Each CDR3 is given with its conserved first and last residue. The D gene is left open where the match is weak. Clone size is stated in some rows and not others, as once, few, many or a class when expanded.

j_gene	abundance	d_gene	v_gene	CDR3nt	CDR3aa
TRBJ2-7	.	TRBD2	TRBV29-1	TGCAGCGTCCGGCTCCCAGTGGGCAGACTCGAGGGGACTAGCGGGGGGACAGCATACGAGCAGTACTTC	CSVRLPVGRLEGTSGGTAYEQYF
TRBJ2-1	.	.	TRBV7-9	TGTGCCAGCAGCCGAGGGGCGAACCCATCCAATGAGCAGTTCTTC	CASSRGANPSNEQFF
TRBJ1-2	once	TRBD1	TRBV7-3	TGTGCCAGCAGCTTAGCTAGTCAGGGGGACAGGGCTCGGTATGGCTACACCTTC	CASSLASQGDRARYGYTF
TRBJ2-3	.	TRBD1	TRBV29-1	TGCAGCGTTGTTGTGGTGACAGGGCACCCAGATACGCAGTATTTT	CSVVVVTGHPDTQYF
TRBJ1-4	.	TRBD1	TRBV28	TGTGCCAGCAGTTCGGGACAGGGTAGCGAAAAACTGTTTTTT	CASSSGQGSEKLFF
TRBJ2-7	.	.	TRBV2	TGTGCCAGCAGTGAACAGGGTCCTACGTTAGAGCAGTACTTC	CASSEQGPTLEQYF
TRBJ2-3	.	TRBD2	TRBV6-1	TGTGCCACCGCGGGGGGATACACAGATACGCAGTATTTT	CATAGGYTDTQYF
TRBJ2-5	once	.	TRBV19	TGTGCCAGTAGTATCCTCCGCCAAGAGACCCAGTACTTC	CASSILRQETQYF
TRBJ1-1	.	.	TRBV21-1	TGTGCCAAACTCGGGAACACTGAAGCTTTCTTT	CAKLGNTEAFF
TRBJ1-2	.	TRBD1	TRBV7-2	TGTGCCAGCAGCTTGGGACAGGGGAAAAACTATGGCTACACCTTC	CASSLGQGKNYGYTF
TRBJ2-3	.	TRBD2	TRBV7-8	TGTGCCAGCAGCTTAGTTTGGGCAGCGGGGAGCACAGATACGCAGTATTTT	CASSLVWAAGSTDTQYF
TRBJ2-7	.	.	TRBV6-6	TGTGCCAGCAGTTACATCAGGGGCGGAGACGAGCAGTACTTC	CASSYIRGGDEQYF
TRBJ1-1	.	.	TRBV6-5	TGTGCCAGCAACATGGCTGGGGGGAGCACTGAAGCTTTCTTT	CASNMAGGSTEAFF
TRBJ2-7	.	.	TRBV11-2	TGTGCCAGCAGATTACAGGGCTACGAGCAGTACTTC	CASRLQGYEQYF
TRBJ2-2	.	.	TRBV10-3	TGTGCCATCAGTGGCGGGATTGGTACCGGGGAGCTGTTTTTT	CAISGGIGTGELFF
TRBJ2-7	once	TRBD2	TRBV5-4	TGTGCCAGCAGCTTGGATGGGGCTAGCGGGGTAAGGGAGCAGTACTTC	CASSLDGASGVREQYF